This T cell receptor (beta chain) was identified in a study of blood T cells in healthy people across ages. Overall study: With template switching, about one barcoded beta molecule was captured per two T cells. Findings of the study overall: Observed TCR beta diversity showed a strong correlation with the percentage of naive T cells as measured by flow cytometry. Diversity estimates from one million T cells were considered underestimates.

The CDR3 has 12 residues. Then a second PCR, running about 6 to 12 cycles, was carried out with a sample-barcoded 5' primer and a J-beta primer mix. From the 5' RACE reads, TCRdb called clonotypes with MiXCR, one entry per CDR3 protein. The sample has about 780,000 distinct CDR3 sequences, 62% seen once. A note on this clonotype: Antigen: not known. One end of the junction varies from germline; a read error may be responsible.

Total RNA extracted from each sample amounted to at least 5 micrograms. Specimen: blood. This TCR came from a man in his thirties or forties in good health. The chain carries TRBV12-3 or TRBV12-4 and TRBJ2-3; 7 nucleotides align to TRBD1. The CDR3 loop reads CASSWGTDMQYF. The DNA for the CDR3 is TGTGCCAGCAGCTGGGGGACAGATATGCAGTATTTT.